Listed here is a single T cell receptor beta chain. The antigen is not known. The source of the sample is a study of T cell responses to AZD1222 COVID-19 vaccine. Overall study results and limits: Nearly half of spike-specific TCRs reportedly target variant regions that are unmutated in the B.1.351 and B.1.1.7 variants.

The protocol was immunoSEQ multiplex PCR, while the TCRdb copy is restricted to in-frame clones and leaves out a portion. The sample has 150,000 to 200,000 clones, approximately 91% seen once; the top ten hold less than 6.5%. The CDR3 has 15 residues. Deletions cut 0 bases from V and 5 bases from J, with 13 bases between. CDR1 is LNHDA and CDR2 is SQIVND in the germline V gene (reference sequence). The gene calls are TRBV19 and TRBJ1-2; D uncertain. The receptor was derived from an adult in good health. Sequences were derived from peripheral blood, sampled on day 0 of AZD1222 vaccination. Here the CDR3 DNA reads TGTGCCAGTAGTATAGATGGTACCGAATATTATGGCTACACCTTC. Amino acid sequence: CASSIDGTEYYGYTF.